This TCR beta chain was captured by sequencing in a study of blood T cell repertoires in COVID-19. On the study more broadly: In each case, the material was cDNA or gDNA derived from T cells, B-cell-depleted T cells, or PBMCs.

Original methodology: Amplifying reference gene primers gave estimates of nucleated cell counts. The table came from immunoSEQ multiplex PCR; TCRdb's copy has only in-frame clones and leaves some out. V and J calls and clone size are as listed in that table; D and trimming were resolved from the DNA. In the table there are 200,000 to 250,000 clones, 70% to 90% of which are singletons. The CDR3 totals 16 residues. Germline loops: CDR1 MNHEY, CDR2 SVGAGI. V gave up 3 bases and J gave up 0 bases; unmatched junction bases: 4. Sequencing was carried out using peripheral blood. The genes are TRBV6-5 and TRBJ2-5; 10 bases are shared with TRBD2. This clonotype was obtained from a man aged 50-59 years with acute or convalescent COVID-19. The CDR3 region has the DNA TGTGCCAGCAGTTATCAAGCGGGGGGGTACCAAGAGACCCAGTACTTC. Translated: CASSYQAGGYQETQYF.